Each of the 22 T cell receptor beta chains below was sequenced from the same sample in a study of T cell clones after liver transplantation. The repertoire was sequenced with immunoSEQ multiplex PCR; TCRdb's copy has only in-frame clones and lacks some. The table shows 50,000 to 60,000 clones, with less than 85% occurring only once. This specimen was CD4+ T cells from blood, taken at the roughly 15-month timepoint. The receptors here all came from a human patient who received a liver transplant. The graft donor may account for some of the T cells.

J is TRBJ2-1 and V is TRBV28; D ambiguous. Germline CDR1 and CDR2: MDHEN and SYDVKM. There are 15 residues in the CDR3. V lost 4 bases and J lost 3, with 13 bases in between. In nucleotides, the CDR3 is TGTGCCAGCAGTTCTGTAGTTATCCGCTACAATGAGCAGTTCTTC. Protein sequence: CASSSVVIRYNEQFF. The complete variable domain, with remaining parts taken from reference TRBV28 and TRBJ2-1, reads DVKVTQSSRYLVKRTGEKVFLECVQDMDHENMFWYRQDPGLGLRLIYFSYDVKMKEKGDIPEGYSVSREKKERFSLILESASTNQTSMYLCASSSVVIRYNEQFFGPGTRLTVL.

The CDR3 nucleotides read TGTGCCAGCAGCCCGGATGGTGGCGGGAGTACAGATACGCAGTATTTT. Residues: CASSPDGGGSTDTQYF. The chain employs TRBV7-9 and TRBJ2-3; 7 bases line up with TRBD2. The V and J ends lost 5 bases and 3 bases, in that order; junction bases with no gene match: 11. From germline, CDR1 is SEHNR and CDR2 FQNEAQ (reference sequence). The CDR3 loop spans 16 amino acids.

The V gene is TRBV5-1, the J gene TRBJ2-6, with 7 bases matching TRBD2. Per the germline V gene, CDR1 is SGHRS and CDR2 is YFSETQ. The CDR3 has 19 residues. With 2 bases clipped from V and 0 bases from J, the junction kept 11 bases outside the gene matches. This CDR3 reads CASSFRSGRDYSGANVLTF. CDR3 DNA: TGCGCCAGCAGCTTTCGGTCTGGCAGGGACTACTCTGGGGCCAACGTCCTGACTTTC. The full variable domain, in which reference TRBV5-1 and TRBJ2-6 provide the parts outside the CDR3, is KAGVTQTPRYLIKTRGQQVTLSCSPISGHRSVSWYQQTPGQGLQFLFEYFSETQRNKGNFPGRFSGRQFSNSRSEMNVSTLELGDSALYLCASSFRSGRDYSGANVLTFGAGSRLTVL.

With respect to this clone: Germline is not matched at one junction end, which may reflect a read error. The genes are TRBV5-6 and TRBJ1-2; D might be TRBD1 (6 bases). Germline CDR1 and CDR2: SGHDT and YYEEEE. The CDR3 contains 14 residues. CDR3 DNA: TGTGCCAGCAGCTTGATCCAGGGGAACTATGGCCACACCTTC. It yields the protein CASSLIQGNYGHTF. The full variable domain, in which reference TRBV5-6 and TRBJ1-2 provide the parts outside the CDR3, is DAGVTQSPTHLIKTRGQQVTLRCSPKSGHDTVSWYQQALGQGPQFIFQYYEEEERQRGNFPDRFSGHQFPNYSSELNVNALLLGDSALYLCASSLIQGNYGHTFGSGTRLTVV.

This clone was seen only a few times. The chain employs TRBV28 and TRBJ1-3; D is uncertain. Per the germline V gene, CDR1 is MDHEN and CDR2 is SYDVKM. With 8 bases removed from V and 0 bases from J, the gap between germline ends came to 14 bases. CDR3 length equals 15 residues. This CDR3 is CASAQPFGSGNTIYF. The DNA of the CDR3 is TGTGCCAGCGCACAGCCATTTGGCTCTGGAAACACCATATATTTT.

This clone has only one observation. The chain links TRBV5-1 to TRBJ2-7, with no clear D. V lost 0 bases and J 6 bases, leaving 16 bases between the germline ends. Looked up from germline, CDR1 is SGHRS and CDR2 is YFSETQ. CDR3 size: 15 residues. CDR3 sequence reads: CASSLDPNQPGEQYF. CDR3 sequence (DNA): TGCGCCAGCAGCTTGGATCCCAACCAACCTGGCGAGCAGTACTTC.

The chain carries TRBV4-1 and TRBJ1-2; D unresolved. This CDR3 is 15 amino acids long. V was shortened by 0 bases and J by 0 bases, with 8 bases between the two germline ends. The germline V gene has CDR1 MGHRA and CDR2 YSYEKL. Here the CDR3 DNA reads TGCGCCAGCAGCCAAGATACGGGATCTAACTATGGCTACACCTTC. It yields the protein CASSQDTGSNYGYTF.

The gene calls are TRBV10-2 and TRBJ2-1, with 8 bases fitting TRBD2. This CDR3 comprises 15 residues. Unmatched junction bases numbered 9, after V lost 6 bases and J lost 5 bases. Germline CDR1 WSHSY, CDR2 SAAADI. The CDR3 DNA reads TGCGCCAGCAGCTTGACTAGCGCCCCAAACAATGAGCAGTTCTTC. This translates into CASSLTSAPNNEQFF.

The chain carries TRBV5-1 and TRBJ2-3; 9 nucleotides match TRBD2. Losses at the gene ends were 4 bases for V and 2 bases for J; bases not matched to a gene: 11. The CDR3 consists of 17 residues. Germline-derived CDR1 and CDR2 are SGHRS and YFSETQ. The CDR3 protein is CASSPYRPSGTTDTQYF. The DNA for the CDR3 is TGCGCCAGCAGCCCCTATCGTCCTAGCGGGACCACAGATACGCAGTATTTT.

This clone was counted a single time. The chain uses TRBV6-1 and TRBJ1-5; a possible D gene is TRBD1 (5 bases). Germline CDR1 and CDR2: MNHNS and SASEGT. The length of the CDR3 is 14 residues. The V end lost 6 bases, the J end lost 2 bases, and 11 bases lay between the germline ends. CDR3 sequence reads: CASRSGGGNQPQHF. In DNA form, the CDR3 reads TGTGCCAGCAGATCCGGGGGAGGCAATCAGCCCCAGCATTTT.

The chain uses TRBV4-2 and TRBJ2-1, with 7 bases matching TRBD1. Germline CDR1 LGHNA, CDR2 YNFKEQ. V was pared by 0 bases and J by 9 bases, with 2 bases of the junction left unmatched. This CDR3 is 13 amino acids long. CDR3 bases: TGTGCCAGCAGCCAAGAAGCAGGGGGTGAGCAGTTCTTC. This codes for CASSQEAGGEQFF.

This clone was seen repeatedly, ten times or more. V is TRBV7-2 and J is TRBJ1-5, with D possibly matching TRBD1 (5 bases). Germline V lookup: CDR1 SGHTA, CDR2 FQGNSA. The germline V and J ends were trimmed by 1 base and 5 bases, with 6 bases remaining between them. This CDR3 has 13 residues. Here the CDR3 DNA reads TGTGCCAGCAGCTTAGGAGGGGATCAGCCCCAGCATTTT. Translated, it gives CASSLGGDQPQHF.

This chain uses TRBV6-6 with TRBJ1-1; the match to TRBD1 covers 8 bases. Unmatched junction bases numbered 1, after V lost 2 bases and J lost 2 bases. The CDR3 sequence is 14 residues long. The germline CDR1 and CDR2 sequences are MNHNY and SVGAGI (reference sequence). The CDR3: CASSYQGANTEAFF. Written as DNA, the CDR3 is TGTGCCAGCAGTTACCAGGGGGCTAACACTGAAGCTTTCTTT.

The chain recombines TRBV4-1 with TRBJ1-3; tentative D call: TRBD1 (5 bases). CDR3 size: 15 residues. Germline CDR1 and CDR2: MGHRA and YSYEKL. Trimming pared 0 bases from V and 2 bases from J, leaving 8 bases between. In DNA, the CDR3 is TGCGCCAGCAGCCAAGATCCAGGGACTGGAAACACCATATATTTT. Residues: CASSQDPGTGNTIYF.

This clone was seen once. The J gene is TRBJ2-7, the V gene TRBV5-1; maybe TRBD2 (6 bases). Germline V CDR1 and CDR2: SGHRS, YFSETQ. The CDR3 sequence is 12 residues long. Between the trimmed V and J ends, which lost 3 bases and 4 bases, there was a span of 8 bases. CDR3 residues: CASSWGEYEQYF. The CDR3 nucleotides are TGCGCCAGCAGCTGGGGGGAGTACGAGCAGTACTTC.

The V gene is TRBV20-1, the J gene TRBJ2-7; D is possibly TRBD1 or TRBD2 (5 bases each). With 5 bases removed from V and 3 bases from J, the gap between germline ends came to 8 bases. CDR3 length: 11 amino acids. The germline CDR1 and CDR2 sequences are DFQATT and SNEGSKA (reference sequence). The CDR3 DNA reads TGCAGTGCTGGGACCTTCTACGAGCAGTACTTC. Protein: CSAGTFYEQYF.

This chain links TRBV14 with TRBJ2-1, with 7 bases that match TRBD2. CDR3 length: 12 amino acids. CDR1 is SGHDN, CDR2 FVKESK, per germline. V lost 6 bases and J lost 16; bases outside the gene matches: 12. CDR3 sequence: CASSPGVGTNFF. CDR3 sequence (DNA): TGTGCCAGCAGTCCAGGTGTCGGGACTAACTTCTTC.

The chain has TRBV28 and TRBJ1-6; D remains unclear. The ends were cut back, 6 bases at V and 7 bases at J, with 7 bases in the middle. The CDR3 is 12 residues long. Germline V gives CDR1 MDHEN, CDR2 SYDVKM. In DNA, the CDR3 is TGTGCCAGCAGACGGGTCAATTCACCCCTCCACTTT. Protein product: CASRRVNSPLHF.

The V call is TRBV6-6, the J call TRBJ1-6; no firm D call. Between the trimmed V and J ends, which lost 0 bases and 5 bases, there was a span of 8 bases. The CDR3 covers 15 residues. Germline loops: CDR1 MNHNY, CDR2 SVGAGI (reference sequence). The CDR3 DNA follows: TGTGCCAGCAGTTACTCAGGGCCTGATAATTCACCCCTCCACTTT. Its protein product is CASSYSGPDNSPLHF.

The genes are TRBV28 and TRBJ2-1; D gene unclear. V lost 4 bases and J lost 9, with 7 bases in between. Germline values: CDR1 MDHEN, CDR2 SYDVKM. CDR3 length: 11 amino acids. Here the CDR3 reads CASSSLPEQFF. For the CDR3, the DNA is TGTGCCAGCAGTTCCCTACCTGAGCAGTTCTTC.

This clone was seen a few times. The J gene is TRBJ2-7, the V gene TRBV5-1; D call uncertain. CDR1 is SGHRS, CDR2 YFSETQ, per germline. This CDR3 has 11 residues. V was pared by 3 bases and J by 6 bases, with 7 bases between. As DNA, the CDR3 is TGCGCCAGCAGCTCGCTTGGCGAGCAGTACTTC. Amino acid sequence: CASSSLGEQYF.

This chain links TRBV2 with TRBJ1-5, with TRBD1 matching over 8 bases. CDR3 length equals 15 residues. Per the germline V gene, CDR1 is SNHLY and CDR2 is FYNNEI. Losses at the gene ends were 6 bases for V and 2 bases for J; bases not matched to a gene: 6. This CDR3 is CASRSGTGGNQPQHF. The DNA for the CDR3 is TGTGCCAGCAGGTCCGGGACAGGAGGCAATCAGCCCCAGCATTTT.